Below are 31 T cell receptor beta chains sequenced from a single sample in a study of T cell repertoires in cytomegalovirus infection (dated by TCRdb to between 2018 and 2021). Their antigens remain unidentified. Sequenced on an Illumina HiSeq 1500. Through fastp at Q25 and MiXCR, TCRdb rebuilt clones from the public reads, retaining in-frame beta chains. Rows are unified per CDR3 protein, each entry keeping the most common DNA and genes. Counted in this sample were some 110,000 distinct CDR3 sequences; about 9.5% of them appeared once. The ten top clones hold 30% to 40% of the sample. Sample: PBMCs, sequenced either directly or after in vitro stimulation (not recorded which). The receptors come from a human donor in good health (CMV status not recorded). Some clones in this sample may be carry-over from other donors' samples.

This clonotype was seen just once. V usage is TRBV3-1 and J usage is TRBJ2-1; 12 positions match TRBD1. Germline CDR1 LGHDT, CDR2 YNNKEL (reference sequence). The CDR3 loop spans 16 amino acids. V shed 4 bases, J shed 8 bases, and the junction held 9 bases outside the gene matches. CDR3 protein: CASSPRGQGAFYEQFF. The CDR3 DNA sequence: TGTGCCAGCAGCCCCCGGGGACAGGGGGCTTTTTATGAGCAGTTCTTC.

This clonotype was seen ten or more times. This sequence joins TRBV28 and TRBJ2-7; no reliable D call. The CDR3 has 14 residues. The V end lost 6 bases, the J end lost 0 bases, and 12 bases lay between the germline ends. CDR1 is MDHEN and CDR2 is SYDVKM in the germline V gene. The CDR3 loop reads CASRNDGGSYEQYF. The DNA of the CDR3 is TGTGCCAGCAGAAACGACGGTGGCTCCTACGAGCAGTACTTC.

The DNA for the CDR3 is TGCAGTGCTATGGCACGGGACGGCTTAGAAGCTTTCTTT. Protein: CSAMARDGLEAFF. The J gene is TRBJ1-1, the V gene TRBV20-1; D perhaps matches TRBD1 (5 bases). CDR1 is DFQATT, CDR2 SNEGSKA, per germline (reference sequence). There are 13 residues in the CDR3. With 4 bases removed from V and 8 bases from J, the gap between germline ends came to 17 bases.

This clonotype was recorded a few times. J is TRBJ1-4 and V is TRBV9, with TRBD1 identical over 9 bases. The V segment lost 4 bases and the J segment 8 bases; nucleotides outside the gene matches: 6. The CDR3 extends over 14 amino acids. Germline-derived CDR1 and CDR2 are SGDLS and YYNGEE. Here the CDR3 DNA reads TGTGCCAGCAGCAGGGGGACAGGGATCGAAAAACTGTTTTTT. Its protein is CASSRGTGIEKLFF.

This clonotype was seen ten or more times. This chain uses TRBV19 with TRBJ1-2, with a tentative D call TRBD1 (6 bases). V was trimmed by 5 bases and J by 3 bases, leaving 10 bases between them. Germline V gives CDR1 LNHDA, CDR2 SQIVND (reference sequence). This CDR3 spans 13 amino acids. This CDR3 is CASSVQGYYGYTF. The DNA for the CDR3 is TGTGCCAGTAGTGTTCAGGGGTACTATGGCTACACCTTC. Supplemented by reference TRBV19 and TRBJ1-2, the full variable domain reads DGGITQSPKYLFRKEGQNVTLSCEQNLNHDAMYWYRQDPGQGLRLIYYSQIVNDFQKGDIAEGYSVSREKKESFPLTVTSAQKNPTAFYLCASSVQGYYGYTFGSGTRLTVV.

Concerning this clonotype itself: A much larger clone is a single base away; this may be a read error. J is TRBJ2-1 and V is TRBV6-8; D tentatively reads TRBD1 or TRBD2 (5 bases each). Germline V lookup: CDR1 MNHGY, CDR2 SAAAGT. CDR3 length equals 14 residues. The CDR3 nucleotides are TGTGCCAGCACCCGGAACCAATGGGGGAATGAGGAGTTCTTC. This codes for CASTRNQWGNEEFF.

This clonotype was recorded many times. V gene TRBV7-8 combines with J gene TRBJ2-7; D possibly corresponds to TRBD2 (6 bases). The germline V gene encodes CDR1 SGHVS and CDR2 FQNEAQ. V lost 1 base and J lost 1, with 8 bases in between. The CDR3 has 14 amino acids. The CDR3 region is CASSLDRGSYEQYV. In nucleotides, the CDR3 is TGTGCCAGCAGCTTAGATCGGGGGTCCTACGAGCAGTACGTC.

This clonotype was seen repeatedly, ten times or more. J is TRBJ2-1 and V is TRBV18; TRBD1 might be the D (6 bases). This CDR3 is built from 14 residues. The V and J ends lost 2 bases and 6 bases respectively, with 11 bases between them. CDR1 and CDR2 (germline): KGHSH, LQKENI. CDR3 sequence reads: CASSPIQGRNEQFF. CDR3 DNA sequence: TGTGCCAGCTCACCAATTCAGGGGCGCAATGAGCAGTTCTTC.

This clonotype was seen many times. V usage is TRBV6-2 or TRBV6-3 and J usage is TRBJ2-7, with D perhaps matching TRBD1 (6 bases). Trimming stripped 0 bases from V and 2 bases from J, with 14 bases between. Germline-derived CDR1 and CDR2 are MNHEY and SVGEGT. The CDR3 length is 16 residues. The CDR3 DNA reads as TGTGCCAGCAGTTACTCGGTACAGGACAGCACCTACGAGCAGTACTTC. This codes for CASSYSVQDSTYEQYF.

V and J are TRBV6-5 and TRBJ2-5, with unresolved D. Germline CDR1 and CDR2: MNHEY and SVGAGI. The CDR3 totals 11 residues. Trimming pared 6 bases from V and 5 bases from J, leaving 7 bases between. CDR3: CASREMETQYF. CDR3 nucleotide sequence: TGTGCCAGCAGAGAGATGGAGACCCAGTACTTC.

This clonotype was detected only a few times. The genes are TRBV7-2 and TRBJ2-7; D is uncertain. V was cut by 2 bases and J by 7 bases, with 12 bases left in between. This CDR3 spans 13 amino acids. Germline CDR1 reads SGHTA; CDR2 reads FQGNSA. The CDR3 DNA reads as TGTGCCAGCAGCTTACCCCTTTCTGGTGAGCAGTACTTC. Protein sequence: CASSLPLSGEQYF.

This chain connects TRBV7-9 to TRBJ2-5, with TRBD1 matching 10 bases. Trimming cost V 6 bases and J 5 bases; bases outside gene matches: 12. This CDR3 comprises 16 residues. CDR1 and CDR2 from the germline V gene are SEHNR and FQNEAQ (reference sequence). The CDR3: CASSPGTGARRETQYF. Here the CDR3 DNA reads TGTGCCAGCAGTCCCGGGACAGGGGCCAGGCGCGAGACCCAGTACTTC.

This clonotype was picked up many times. The V gene is TRBV25-1, the J gene TRBJ1-1; tentatively, D is TRBD1 (5 bases). The V gene's germline CDR1 is MGHDK and CDR2 SYGVNS. Trimming removed 1 base at V and 4 bases at J, with 13 bases between. This CDR3 comprises 15 residues. In DNA, the CDR3 is TGTGCCAGCAGTGAATTCGAGGGACTCCCCACTGAAGCTTTCTTT. Translated, it gives CASSEFEGLPTEAFF. The full variable domain, in which reference TRBV25-1 and TRBJ1-1 provide the parts outside the CDR3, is EADIYQTPRYLVIGTGKKITLECSQTMGHDKMYWYQQDPGMELHLIHYSYGVNSTEKGDLSSESTVSRIRTEHFPLTLESARPSHTSQYLCASSEFEGLPTEAFFGQGTRLTVV.

This rearrangement joins TRBV2 to TRBJ2-7; 8 positions match TRBD2. The CDR3 runs 15 residues. Trimming cost V 6 bases and J 7 bases; bases outside gene matches: 14. Germline-derived CDR1 and CDR2 are SNHLY and FYNNEI. DNA for the CDR3: TGTGCCAGCAGACCTGCGGTAGCGGGATCGGGGGAGCAGTACTTC. It yields the protein CASRPAVAGSGEQYF.

In this sample, this clonotype turned up a few times. This chain joins TRBV29-1 and TRBJ2-1, with D perhaps TRBD2 (7 bases). Deletions cut 6 bases from V and 0 bases from J, with 24 bases between. The CDR3 is made up of 18 amino acids. CDR1 is SQVTM, CDR2 ANQGSEA, per germline. In DNA, the CDR3 is TGCAGCGTATGGGGGGGGGCGGGGTTACCGAGCTCCTACAATGAGCAGTTCTTC. Translating it yields CSVWGGAGLPSSYNEQFF.

The chain uses TRBV5-1 and TRBJ1-1, with 7 nucleotides matching TRBD1. The germline CDR1 and CDR2 sequences are SGHRS and YFSETQ. V trimming: 0 bases; J trimming: 0 bases; junction bases outside the gene matches: 2. The CDR3 has 15 residues. This chain's CDR3 is CASSLDRGVNTEAFF. CDR3 coding DNA: TGCGCCAGCAGCTTGGACAGGGGTGTGAACACTGAAGCTTTCTTT.

Only a few counts were recorded for this clonotype. In nucleotides, the CDR3 is TGTGCCAGCAGCCAAAGCCCCCCTAGATCACCCCTCCACTTT. Translating gives CASSQSPPRSPLHF. V usage is TRBV7-2 and J usage is TRBJ1-6; D uncertain. Trimming stripped 5 bases from V and 10 bases from J, with 15 bases between. The germline gives CDR1 SGHTA, CDR2 FQGNSA. The CDR3 covers 14 residues. Full variable domain (missing parts from reference TRBV7-2 and TRBJ1-6): GAGVSQSPSNKVTEKGKDVELRCDPISGHTALYWYRQSLGQGLEFLIYFQGNSAPDKSGLPSDRFSAERTGGSVSTLTIQRTQQEDSAVYLCASSQSPPRSPLHFGNGTRLTVT.

The chain recombines TRBV7-2 with TRBJ2-1; weak D call: TRBD1 (5 bases). Trimming shortened V by 1 base and J by 7 bases, and 17 bases separated the two germline ends. The CDR3 length is 16 residues. Germline CDR1 and CDR2: SGHTA and FQGNSA. CDR3 in DNA: TGTGCCAGCAGCTTAGACTGGGCCACATCAGGGAATGAGCAGTTCTTC. It translates to CASSLDWATSGNEQFF.

This clonotype was seen more than once but under ten times. This chain connects TRBV20-1 to TRBJ2-1, with D maybe TRBD1 (6 bases). The CDR3 sequence is 11 residues long. CDR1 is DFQATT, CDR2 SNEGSKA, per germline (reference sequence). The V and J ends lost 5 bases and 7 bases respectively, with 9 bases between them. The DNA of the CDR3 is TGCAGTGCTTTTCAGGGGAATGAGCAGTTCTTC. Its translation: CSAFQGNEQFF.

At least ten counts were recorded for this clonotype. CDR3 nucleotides: TGTGCCAGCACTCTTGGAGGGAATACGCAGTATTTT. This gives the protein CASTLGGNTQYF. The chain uses TRBV12-3 or TRBV12-4 and TRBJ2-3; possible D gene TRBD2, 6 bases. This CDR3 is 12 amino acids long. Deletions cut 7 bases from V and 7 bases from J, with 12 bases between.

The J gene is TRBJ2-2, the V gene TRBV5-1, with 7 bases that match TRBD1. CDR1 is SGHRS and CDR2 is YFSETQ in the germline V gene. The length of the CDR3 is 15 residues. V lost 2 bases to trimming and J lost 3 bases; unmatched junction nucleotides: 4. CDR3 protein: CASSFDRVYTGELFF. The CDR3 DNA follows: TGCGCCAGCAGCTTCGACAGGGTTTACACCGGGGAGCTGTTTTTT.

This clonotype showed up just a few times. This rearrangement joins TRBV28 to TRBJ2-1, with 11 bases aligning to TRBD2. Trimming cost V 10 bases and J 7 bases; bases outside gene matches: 15. Germline CDR1 reads MDHEN; CDR2 reads SYDVKM. CDR3 length equals 16 residues. The CDR3 DNA reads as TGTGCCAACACGAGAGGTAGCGGGAGGGCCGGGAATGAGCAGTTCTTC. It yields the protein CANTRGSGRAGNEQFF.

This clonotype has only a few counts. The V and J genes are TRBV6-1 and TRBJ2-7; D gene uncertain. The CDR3 is 12 residues long. Germline lookup yields CDR1 MNHNS and CDR2 SASEGT. V was clipped by 5 bases and J by 2 bases, with 7 bases between them. This chain's CDR3 is CASSPLPYEQYF. CDR3 bases: TGTGCCAGCAGTCCTCTTCCCTACGAGCAGTACTTC.

This chain connects TRBV29-1 to TRBJ1-3; TRBD1 matches at 8 bases. This CDR3 has 15 residues. Unmatched junction bases numbered 8, after V lost 7 bases and J lost 0 bases. CDR1 is SQVTM, CDR2 ANQGSEA, per germline. CDR3 bases: TGCAGCGCAGCAGGGGGCATCTACTCTGGAAACACCATATATTTT. It translates to CSAAGGIYSGNTIYF.

This clonotype was recorded at least ten times. The CDR3 loop reads CASSLLQVFGTGELFF. The CDR3 DNA reads TGTGCCAGCAGTTTGCTGCAGGTGTTTGGCACCGGGGAGCTGTTTTTT. The genes are TRBV27 and TRBJ2-2; unclear D gene. In germline, CDR1 is MNHEY, CDR2 SMNVEV (reference sequence). The V end lost 3 bases, the J end lost 4 bases, and 15 bases lay between the germline ends. The length of the CDR3 is 16 residues.

DNA for the CDR3: TGTGCCAGCAGCGACGTGGACAGCACTAACACAGATACGCAGTATTTT. Amino acid sequence: CASSDVDSTNTDTQYF. The chain recombines TRBV6-6 with TRBJ2-3; a possible D gene is TRBD1 (6 bases). V was trimmed by 6 bases and J by 2 bases, leaving 18 bases between them. Germline V CDR1 and CDR2: MNHNY, SVGAGI (reference sequence). CDR3 length: 16 amino acids.

In this sample, this clonotype turned up a few times. The V and J genes are TRBV18 and TRBJ1-4; a weak D match, TRBD1 (6 bases). The CDR3 runs 15 residues. V gave up 1 base and J gave up 2 bases, with 8 bases separating them. CDR1 and CDR2 (germline): KGHSH, LQKENI. CDR3 nucleotides: TGTGCCAGCTCACCACGAACAGGGACTAATGAAAAACTGTTTTTT. It specifies CASSPRTGTNEKLFF.

CDR3 protein: CASSYVNSEDTQYF. The CDR3 DNA sequence: TGTGCCAGCAGTTACGTCAACTCCGAAGACACGCAGTATTTT. V gene TRBV6-6 combines with J gene TRBJ2-3, with D unclear. V was pared by 2 bases and J by 9 bases, with 15 bases between. Germline V gene sequence: CDR1 MNHNY, CDR2 SVGAGI (reference sequence). The CDR3 contains 14 residues.

As regards this clonotype: At one end the junction does not follow the germline gene, possibly because of a read error. The chain recombines TRBV11-2 with TRBJ2-3; D may be TRBD2 (6 bases). CDR3 length equals 11 residues. Germline V CDR1 and CDR2: SGHAT, FQNNGV. CDR3 sequence (DNA): TGTGCCAGCAGCTTTAACGGGACTCCCCGTTTT. Translating gives CASSFNGTPRF.

This clonotype occurred many times. J is TRBJ1-5 and V is TRBV11-2; TRBD1 aligns across 7 bases. J lost 4 bases, V lost 5 bases, and 5 bases had no gene match. The CDR3 is 14 amino acids. Germline CDR1 reads SGHAT; CDR2 reads FQNNGV. The CDR3 sequence: CASSNQGGNQPQHF. The DNA of the CDR3 is TGTGCCAGCAGCAATCAGGGGGGGAATCAGCCCCAGCATTTT. The full variable domain, its missing parts supplied by reference TRBV11-2 and TRBJ1-5, is EAGVAQSPRYKIIEKRQSVAFWCNPISGHATLYWYQQILGQGPKLLIQFQNNGVVDDSQLPKDRFSAERLKGVDSTLKIQPAKLEDSAVYLCASSNQGGNQPQHFGDGTRLSIL.

This clonotype was found many times. The rearrangement links TRBV4-1 to TRBJ1-2, with TRBD1 matching over 7 bases. CDR3 length: 15 amino acids. Germline CDR1 MGHRA, CDR2 YSYEKL. The trim removed 3 bases at V and 4 bases at J, leaving 8 bases unmatched. CDR3 in amino acids: CASSQHQGELYGYTF. The DNA for the CDR3 is TGCGCCAGCAGCCAGCACCAGGGGGAACTCTATGGCTACACCTTC.